This entry concerns a single TCR beta chain. The entry originates in a study of blood T cell repertoires in COVID-19. Across the study: Both acute and convalescent COVID-19 samples were obtained from the United States, Italy and Spain. T cells, B-cell-depleted T cells, or PBMCs supplied cDNA or gDNA.

Repertoires were generated with immunoSEQ multiplex PCR, while TCRdb's copy carries only in-frame clones and drops some. The sample includes approximately 340,000 clones, around four fifths seen only once; the top ten take under 3%. The V gene's germline CDR1 is MNHEY and CDR2 SMNVEV (reference sequence). V dropped 5 bases and J dropped 8 bases, with 13 bases sitting between them. The CDR3 is 13 residues long. The source of this sequence is a man under 40 with active or convalescent COVID-19. This chain links TRBV27 with TRBJ2-1; perhaps TRBD1 as D (6 bases). The sequencing sample was made of peripheral blood. The chain's CDR3 is CASSILQGYEQFF. The CDR3 nucleotides are TGTGCCAGCAGTATCCTACAGGGATATGAGCAGTTCTTC.